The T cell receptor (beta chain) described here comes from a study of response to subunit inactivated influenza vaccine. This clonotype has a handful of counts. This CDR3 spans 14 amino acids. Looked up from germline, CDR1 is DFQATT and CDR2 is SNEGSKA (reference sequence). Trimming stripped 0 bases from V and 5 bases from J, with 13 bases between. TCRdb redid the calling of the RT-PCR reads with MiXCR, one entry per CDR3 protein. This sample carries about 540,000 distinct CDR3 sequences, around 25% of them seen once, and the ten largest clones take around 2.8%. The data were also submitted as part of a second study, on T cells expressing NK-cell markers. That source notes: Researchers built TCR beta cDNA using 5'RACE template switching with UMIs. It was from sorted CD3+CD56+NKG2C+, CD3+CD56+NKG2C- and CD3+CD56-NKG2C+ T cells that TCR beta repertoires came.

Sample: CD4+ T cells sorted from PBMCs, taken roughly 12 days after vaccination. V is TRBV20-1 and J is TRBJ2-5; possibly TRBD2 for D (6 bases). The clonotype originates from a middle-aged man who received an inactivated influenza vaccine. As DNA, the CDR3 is TGCAGTGCTAGAGAGGCGGGGACCTCTGAGACCCAGTACTTC. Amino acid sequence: CSAREAGTSETQYF.